These 32 T cell receptor beta chains came from one sample sequenced in a study of T cell responses to AZD1222 COVID-19 vaccine. Here immunoSEQ multiplex PCR was the method, and the copy in TCRdb shows in-frame clones only, minus some. In the table there are about 130,000 clones, approximately 90% of which are singletons. Sequenced here: peripheral blood, sampled on day 0 of AZD1222 vaccination. The receptors stem from an adult in good health.

The V gene is TRBV24-1, the J gene TRBJ1-2; tentatively, D is TRBD1 (5 bases). Germline V gene lookup returns CDR1 KGHDR and CDR2 SFDVKD. Deletions cut 5 bases from V and 0 bases from J, with 15 bases between. This CDR3 comprises 16 residues. The CDR3 DNA reads TGTGCCACCAGTGGTACCAGGGCCCCTTCTAACTATGGCTACACCTTC. Protein product: CATSGTRAPSNYGYTF.

J is TRBJ1-4 and V is TRBV18, with D unclear. The length of the CDR3 is 13 residues. The V end lost 8 bases, the J end lost 4 bases, and 11 bases lay between the germline ends. From germline, CDR1 is KGHSH and CDR2 LQKENI. The CDR3 coding sequence is TGTGCCAGCGCGGATGGGGATAATGAAAAACTGTTTTTT. Protein sequence: CASADGDNEKLFF.

V usage is TRBV5-4 and J usage is TRBJ2-1; 8 bases align to TRBD2. The CDR3 is made up of 16 amino acids. Germline lookup yields CDR1 SGHNT and CDR2 YYREEE (reference sequence). V gave up 1 base and J gave up 0 bases; unmatched junction bases: 3. The CDR3 loop is CASSLRAGGSYNEQFF. CDR3 nucleotides: TGTGCCAGCAGCTTGAGGGCGGGGGGCTCCTACAATGAGCAGTTCTTC.

V usage is TRBV5-4 and J usage is TRBJ1-2; D might be TRBD1 (5 bases). Per germline, CDR1 SGHNT and CDR2 YYREEE (reference sequence). The CDR3 covers 12 residues. Trimming cost V 4 bases and J 4 bases, with 8 bases left between them. The CDR3 loop reads CASSLDSYGYTF. In nucleotides, the CDR3 is TGTGCCAGCAGCCTAGACAGCTATGGCTACACCTTC.

This chain joins TRBV4-1 and TRBJ2-7; a weak D match, TRBD1 (6 bases). The CDR3 has 14 residues. Germline loops: CDR1 MGHRA, CDR2 YSYEKL. The V end was cut by 1 base, the J end by 3 bases, with 10 bases between. This CDR3 is CASSQGTGNYEQYF. In DNA, the CDR3 is TGCGCCAGCAGCCAAGGAACAGGGAACTACGAGCAGTACTTC.

The genes are TRBV27 and TRBJ2-3; TRBD2 aligns across 8 bases. In germline, CDR1 is MNHEY, CDR2 SMNVEV (reference sequence). Trimming took 5 bases from V and 1 from J; bases not matched to a gene: 8. The CDR3 has 16 residues. CDR3 DNA sequence: TGTGCCAGCAGTCCCCATAGCGGGACGGGCACAGATACGCAGTATTTT. Amino acid sequence: CASSPHSGTGTDTQYF.

The chain uses TRBV7-3 and TRBJ2-5; TRBD1 aligns across 9 bases. The CDR3 extends over 13 amino acids. Germline CDR1 SGHTA, CDR2 FQGTGA. V trimming: 5 bases; J trimming: 3 bases; junction bases outside the gene matches: 1. The CDR3 DNA follows: TGTGCCAGCAGCGGGACAGGGAAAGAGACCCAGTACTTC. It encodes CASSGTGKETQYF.

This rearrangement joins TRBV5-4 to TRBJ1-6; TRBD1 agrees at 7 bases. CDR1 is SGHNT and CDR2 is YYREEE in the germline V gene (reference sequence). This CDR3 is 15 amino acids long. The V segment lost 4 bases and the J segment 8 bases; nucleotides outside the gene matches: 9. CDR3 sequence: CASSPKGTDHSPLHF. Here the CDR3 DNA reads TGTGCCAGCAGCCCGAAGGGGACAGACCATTCACCCCTCCACTTT.

This rearrangement joins TRBV14 to TRBJ1-3, with D unclear. Between the trimmed V and J ends, which lost 4 bases and 4 bases, there was a span of 14 bases. The germline gives CDR1 SGHDN, CDR2 FVKESK. The CDR3 sequence is 15 residues long. The chain's CDR3 is CASSPVMGSGNTIYF. The CDR3 coding sequence is TGTGCCAGCAGCCCTGTCATGGGGAGCGGAAACACCATATATTTT.

This chain connects TRBV3-1 (or the pseudogene TRBV3-2) to TRBJ2-1; a possible D gene is TRBD2 (5 bases). This CDR3 spans 17 amino acids. Germline V gene data show CDR1 as LGHDT and CDR2 as YNNKEL (reference sequence). The V end was cut by 0 bases, the J end by 2 bases, with 14 bases between. The CDR3 region has the DNA TGTGCCAGCAGCCAAGATTTAGCGAGGGCTGCCTACAATGAGCAGTTCTTC. It encodes CASSQDLARAAYNEQFF.

J is TRBJ1-2 and V is TRBV24-1, with 8 bases identical to TRBD1. Losses at the gene ends were 4 bases for V and 5 bases for J; bases not matched to a gene: 5. The CDR3 has 14 residues. Germline CDR1 is KGHDR and CDR2 is SFDVKD. CDR3 nucleotides: TGTGCCACCAGTGACGTGACAGGGGATTATGGCTACACCTTC. Its translation: CATSDVTGDYGYTF.

The chain has TRBV27 and TRBJ1-2; 9 nucleotides align to TRBD1. Germline CDR1 MNHEY, CDR2 SMNVEV (reference sequence). J was trimmed by 7 bases and V by 2 bases; bases with no gene match: 5. The CDR3 has 14 residues. The CDR3 loop is CASSLTGGLSGYTF. The CDR3 nucleotides are TGTGCCAGCAGTTTAACAGGGGGCCTATCTGGCTACACCTTC.

A few counts support this clone. The identical CDR3 is also encoded by other nucleotide sequences in the sample. This chain connects TRBV30 to TRBJ2-7; D is unresolved. The CDR3 is 11 residues long. V dropped 2 bases and J dropped 3 bases, with 5 bases sitting between them. Germline V lookup: CDR1 GTSNPN, CDR2 SVGIG (reference sequence). In DNA form, the CDR3 reads TGTGCCTGGAGTCTCAGCTACGAGCAGTACTTC. This sequence encodes CAWSLSYEQYF.

The V gene is TRBV7-8, the J gene TRBJ2-7; a possible D gene is TRBD2 (7 bases). Deletions cut 5 bases from V and 7 bases from J, with 18 bases between. Germline V CDR1 and CDR2: SGHVS, FQNEAQ. The CDR3 has 14 residues. CDR3: CASSLRGGSREQYF. The CDR3 DNA follows: TGTGCCAGCAGCCTAAGGGGGGGATCGAGGGAGCAGTACTTC.

The V gene is TRBV5-1, the J gene TRBJ2-7, with 8 bases that match TRBD2. With 5 bases clipped from V and 3 bases from J, the junction kept 10 bases outside the gene matches. This CDR3 is built from 15 residues. Germline CDR1 and CDR2: SGHRS and YFSETQ. This CDR3 is CASSLIAGTNYEQYF. CDR3 DNA sequence: TGCGCCAGCAGTCTTATAGCGGGGACTAACTACGAGCAGTACTTC.

The rearrangement links TRBV21-1 to TRBJ1-4; TRBD1, the D gene given by the table, was not confirmed from the DNA. TRBV21-1 is designated a pseudogene. The CDR3 loop spans 16 amino acids. DNA for the CDR3: TGTGCCAGCAGCAAATTCTCGACAGAGCCTAGTGAAAAACTGTTTTTT. Translated: CASSKFSTEPSEKLFF.

This chain's CDR3 is CASILEAGTGEAFF. The DNA for the CDR3 is TGTGCCAGCATCCTAGAGGCAGGGACCGGTGAAGCTTTCTTT. The V and J genes are TRBV9 and TRBJ1-1, with TRBD1 as a possible D gene (5 bases). Germline CDR1 is SGDLS and CDR2 is YYNGEE. V shed 6 bases and J shed 7 bases, with 19 bases lying between them. This CDR3 has 14 amino acids.

The V and J genes are TRBV6-5 and TRBJ2-5, with D perhaps TRBD1 or TRBD2 (5 bases each). The V and J ends lost 6 bases and 3 bases respectively, with 17 bases between them. This CDR3 is 15 amino acids long. Per the germline V gene, CDR1 is MNHEY and CDR2 is SVGAGI. The CDR3 reads CASRTLPGRKETQYF. DNA for the CDR3: TGTGCCAGCAGAACCCTACCGGGACGGAAAGAGACCCAGTACTTC.

V gene TRBV5-1 combines with J gene TRBJ2-2; 10 nucleotides line up with TRBD1. The germline gives CDR1 SGHRS, CDR2 YFSETQ. V shed 3 bases, J shed 6 bases, and the junction held 8 bases outside the gene matches. This CDR3 contains 16 residues. The CDR3 spells CASSSGQGLLAGELFF. As DNA, the CDR3 is TGCGCCAGCAGCTCGGGACAGGGGCTTTTGGCCGGGGAGCTGTTTTTT.

The rearrangement uses TRBV29-1 and TRBJ2-5, with 7 bases that match TRBD2. Germline CDR1 is SQVTM and CDR2 is ANQGSEA. Trimming took 5 bases from V and 3 from J; bases not matched to a gene: 3. There are 12 residues in the CDR3. CDR3 coding DNA: TGCAGCGTTCAAAGCGGGGAAGAGACCCAGTACTTC. This codes for CSVQSGEETQYF.

The rearrangement links TRBV10-3 to TRBJ2-1, with D unclear. Between the trimmed V and J ends, which lost 4 bases and 6 bases, there was a span of 10 bases. Germline CDR1 is ENHRY and CDR2 is SYGVKD. The CDR3 is 13 residues long. The CDR3 nucleotides are TGTGCCATCAGTGCCATGTCTAGCAATGAGCAGTTCTTC. Its protein product is CAISAMSSNEQFF.

The chain combines TRBV2 with TRBJ1-1; 10 bases map to TRBD1. The germline V gene has CDR1 SNHLY and CDR2 FYNNEI. The CDR3 extends over 13 amino acids. J was trimmed by 8 bases and V by 6 bases; bases with no gene match: 6. The CDR3 DNA reads as TGTGCCAGCAGCCCGGACAGGGGGGCGGAAGCTTTCTTT. As protein: CASSPDRGAEAFF. Supplemented by reference TRBV2 and TRBJ1-1, the full variable domain reads EPEVTQTPSHQVTQMGQEVILRCVPISNHLYFYWYRQILGQKVEFLVSFYNNEISEKSEIFDDQFSVERPDGSNFTLKIRSTKLEDSAMYFCASSPDRGAEAFFGQGTRLTVV.

This chain links TRBV12-3 or TRBV12-4 with TRBJ2-7; 7 positions match TRBD2. Trimming cost V 3 bases and J 6 bases; bases outside gene matches: 2. The CDR3 totals 12 residues. CDR3 protein: CASSFTGGEQYF. CDR3 DNA: TGTGCCAGCAGTTTTACGGGGGGCGAGCAGTACTTC.

The gene calls are TRBV10-3 and TRBJ1-5; maybe TRBD1 (6 bases). The CDR3 totals 14 residues. The germline gives CDR1 ENHRY, CDR2 SYGVKD. V dropped 4 bases and J dropped 2 bases, with 9 bases sitting between them. The CDR3 sequence: CAISGEGGNQPQHF. The CDR3 nucleotides read TGTGCCATCAGTGGGGAGGGGGGCAATCAGCCCCAGCATTTT.

This sequence joins TRBV18 and TRBJ2-2, with D maybe TRBD1 (6 bases). CDR3 size: 15 residues. Germline V CDR1 and CDR2: KGHSH, LQKENI. Trimming took 6 bases from V and 4 from J, leaving 15 bases between them. CDR3 sequence (DNA): TGTGCCAGCTCTCTGGGGACACTTGGCACCGGGGAGCTGTTTTTT. Translation: CASSLGTLGTGELFF.

The J gene is TRBJ1-4, the V gene TRBV28; 10 bases map to TRBD1. The V gene's germline CDR1 is MDHEN and CDR2 SYDVKM. CDR3 length: 14 residues. J lost 7 bases, V lost 6 bases, and 5 bases had no gene match. CDR3: CASRRQGAGEKLFF. DNA for the CDR3: TGTGCCAGCAGGCGACAGGGGGCGGGTGAAAAACTGTTTTTT.

This rearrangement joins TRBV30 to TRBJ2-7; maybe TRBD1 (6 bases). V was clipped by 0 bases and J by 7 bases, with 7 bases between them. From germline, CDR1 is GTSNPN and CDR2 SVGIG (reference sequence). This CDR3 is built from 11 residues. CDR3 sequence: CAWSVQGEQYF. As DNA, the CDR3 is TGTGCCTGGAGTGTTCAGGGGGAGCAGTACTTC.

The chain recombines TRBV13 with TRBJ1-1; D perhaps matches TRBD1 (6 bases). The germline V and J ends were trimmed by 2 bases and 7 bases, with 11 bases remaining between them. The germline gives CDR1 PRHDT, CDR2 FYEKMQ (reference sequence). This CDR3 contains 13 residues. The CDR3 sequence: CASSLRQAFEAFF. Written as DNA, the CDR3 is TGTGCCAGCAGCTTACGACAGGCGTTTGAAGCTTTCTTT.

V and J are TRBV3-1 (or the pseudogene TRBV3-2) and TRBJ1-3; D not resolved. The germline gives CDR1 LGHDT, CDR2 YNNKEL (reference sequence). V was trimmed by 3 bases and J by 4 bases, leaving 4 bases between them. The CDR3 has 12 amino acids. CDR3: CASSHQGNTIYF. The CDR3 nucleotides are TGTGCCAGCAGCCATCAGGGAAACACCATATATTTT.

This chain links TRBV18 with TRBJ1-5; D remains unclear. V was cut by 3 bases and J by 6 bases, with 9 bases left in between. The CDR3 extends over 13 amino acids. Germline V gene sequence: CDR1 KGHSH, CDR2 LQKENI. CDR3 coding DNA: TGTGCCAGCTCACCGGACGCTAGTCAGCCCCAGCATTTT. Translated, it gives CASSPDASQPQHF.

V is TRBV7-9 and J is TRBJ1-5; D gene ambiguous. Germline V lookup: CDR1 SEHNR, CDR2 FQNEAQ (reference sequence). CDR3 length: 12 amino acids. The V gene lost 5 bases and the J gene lost 5 bases, with 7 bases spanning the gap. DNA for the CDR3: TGTGCCAGCAGCATTACCGATCAGCCCCAGCATTTT. This gives the protein CASSITDQPQHF.

The chain recombines TRBV11-3 with TRBJ2-3; D is unresolved. V lost 1 base and J lost 4, with 3 bases in between. The CDR3 has 12 amino acids. CDR1 is SGHNT and CDR2 is YENEEA in the germline V gene. The CDR3 protein is CASSLAPDTQYF. Here the CDR3 DNA reads TGTGCCAGCAGCTTAGCCCCAGATACGCAGTATTTT.